These 20 T cell receptor beta chains were all obtained from the same sample, sequenced in a study of technical replicates of blood from several donors. The table came from immunoSEQ multiplex PCR; TCRdb's copy has only in-frame clones and leaves some out. The table includes approximately 95,000 clones, around 95% detected once. Source material: T cells isolated from PBMCs. The receptors were gathered from a human donor in good health.

The rearrangement links TRBV4-3 to TRBJ1-1, with 7 bases lining up with TRBD1. V gave up 2 bases and J gave up 1 base; unmatched junction bases: 4. The CDR3 has 15 amino acids. Germline lookup yields CDR1 LGHNA and CDR2 YSLEER. This CDR3 is CASSQLWTGNTEAFF. The CDR3 DNA sequence: TGCGCCAGCAGCCAACTTTGGACAGGGAACACTGAAGCTTTCTTT.

The genes are TRBV29-1 and TRBJ2-1, with a possible D match to TRBD1 (6 bases). The CDR3 extends over 11 amino acids. Between the trimmed V and J ends, which lost 7 bases and 8 bases, there was a span of 12 bases. CDR1 SQVTM and CDR2 ANQGSEA come from the germline V gene. The CDR3 DNA follows: TGCAGCGATTTACAGGGACATGAGCAGTTCTTC. Translation: CSDLQGHEQFF.

The chain has TRBV5-6 and TRBJ2-7; the D is unclear. This CDR3 has 11 residues. The germline gives CDR1 SGHDT, CDR2 YYEEEE. Deletions cut 3 bases from V and 4 bases from J, with 5 bases between. The CDR3 DNA reads as TGTGCCAGCAGCTCAGATTACGAGCAGTACTTC. Protein product: CASSSDYEQYF. The full variable domain, completed using reference TRBV5-6 and TRBJ2-7, is DAGVTQSPTHLIKTRGQQVTLRCSPKSGHDTVSWYQQALGQGPQFIFQYYEEEERQRGNFPDRFSGHQFPNYSSELNVNALLLGDSALYLCASSSDYEQYFGPGTRLTVT.

As to this clone: One end of the junction varies from germline; a read error may be responsible. The chain links TRBV11-2 to TRBJ2-5, with D unclear. The germline V gene encodes CDR1 SGHAT and CDR2 FQNNGV. The CDR3 runs to 11 residues. CDR3 amino acids: CTSSSKETQYF. As DNA, the CDR3 is TGTACCAGCAGCTCTAAAGAGACCCAGTACTTC.

CDR3: CASSTYGGTGLLNEQFF. CDR3 DNA: TGTGCCAGTAGTACCTACGGCGGGACAGGTTTATTGAATGAGCAGTTCTTC. The chain links TRBV19 to TRBJ2-1; 8 positions match TRBD1. The CDR3 contains 17 residues. The germline CDR1 and CDR2 sequences are LNHDA and SQIVND (reference sequence). Trimming took 4 bases from V and 7 from J; bases not matched to a gene: 15.

The CDR3 nucleotides read TGTGCCTGGAGTAGCGGCGGGAGGGGCTACACCTTC. The encoded protein is CAWSSGGRGYTF. This chain connects TRBV30 to TRBJ1-2; no reliable D call. Germline-derived CDR1 and CDR2 are GTSNPN and SVGIG (reference sequence). The CDR3 has 12 amino acids. Trimming stripped 2 bases from V and 8 bases from J, with 12 bases between.

V is TRBV7-9 and J is TRBJ1-1; perhaps TRBD1 as D (5 bases). This CDR3 has 14 residues. The germline V and J ends were trimmed by 1 base and 0 bases, with 6 bases remaining between them. Per the germline V gene, CDR1 is SEHNR and CDR2 is FQNEAQ (reference sequence). The CDR3 protein is CASSLGGLNTEAFF. CDR3 nucleotides: TGTGCCAGCAGCTTAGGGGGCTTGAACACTGAAGCTTTCTTT.

Only one count was recorded for this clone. The chain joins TRBV9 to TRBJ2-1; D is unresolved. From germline, CDR1 is SGDLS and CDR2 YYNGEE. The V gene lost 0 bases and the J gene lost 6 bases, with 10 bases spanning the gap. This CDR3 is 14 amino acids long. The CDR3: CASSVVAGSNEQFF. The CDR3 nucleotides read TGTGCCAGCAGCGTAGTGGCAGGAAGCAATGAGCAGTTCTTC.

The V gene is TRBV2, the J gene TRBJ2-3; possibly TRBD2 for D (5 bases). Trimming took off 6 bases at V and 0 bases at J, with 13 bases between the two ends. The CDR3 has 15 residues. From germline, CDR1 is SNHLY and CDR2 FYNNEI. CDR3 sequence (DNA): TGTGCCAGCAGCGGGGAATTTACTAGCACAGATACGCAGTATTTT. As protein: CASSGEFTSTDTQYF.

The gene calls are TRBV29-1 and TRBJ2-1, with 11 bases matching TRBD2. V was pared by 3 bases and J by 2 bases, with 12 bases of the junction left unmatched. CDR3 length: 18 residues. Germline loops: CDR1 SQVTM, CDR2 ANQGSEA. CDR3 amino acids: CSVDKVLAGALTYNEQFF. The CDR3 DNA is TGCAGCGTTGACAAGGTACTAGCGGGAGCATTGACCTACAATGAGCAGTTCTTC.

The chain joins TRBV6-5 to TRBJ2-1, with D perhaps matching TRBD2 (6 bases). The germline V gene encodes CDR1 MNHEY and CDR2 SVGAGI. CDR3 size: 15 residues. V lost 7 bases and J 1 base, leaving 14 bases between the germline ends. The DNA of the CDR3 is TGTGCCAGCACCCTAACGGGAGAGTCCTACAATGAGCAGTTCTTC. This gives the protein CASTLTGESYNEQFF.

The chain links TRBV6-5 to TRBJ2-1, with 12 bases matching TRBD2. The CDR3 loop spans 15 amino acids. In germline, CDR1 is MNHEY, CDR2 SVGAGI. The J segment lost 4 bases and the V segment lost 7 bases, leaving 5 bases of the junction unmatched. The CDR3 DNA sequence: TGTGCCAGCACTGGGACTAGCGGGTCTTACAATGAGCAGTTCTTC. As protein: CASTGTSGSYNEQFF.

The chain is built from TRBV19 and TRBJ1-4, with D possibly TRBD1 on 6 matching bases. Germline assignment: CDR1 LNHDA and CDR2 SQIVND (reference sequence). CDR3 length equals 13 residues. Trimming took 8 bases from V and 5 from J, leaving 12 bases between them. The DNA for the CDR3 is TGTGCCAGTCAAGATACAGGGAATGAAAAACTGTTTTTT. Its translation is CASQDTGNEKLFF.

The CDR3 loop is CASSLRQGLPEAFF. The CDR3 DNA follows: TGTGCCAGCAGTTTAAGACAGGGCCTACCTGAAGCTTTCTTT. The J gene is TRBJ1-1, the V gene TRBV27, with 7 bases that match TRBD1. Germline-derived CDR1 and CDR2 are MNHEY and SMNVEV (reference sequence). The trim removed 2 bases at V and 6 bases at J, leaving 6 bases unmatched. This CDR3 contains 14 residues.

This chain connects TRBV27 to TRBJ2-5, with D possibly matching TRBD1 (5 bases). The CDR3 runs to 13 residues. V lost 3 bases and J lost 5, with 10 bases in between. CDR1 and CDR2 (germline): MNHEY, SMNVEV (reference sequence). CDR3 sequence reads: CASSFQGVETQYF. For the CDR3, the DNA is TGTGCCAGCAGTTTCCAGGGCGTCGAGACCCAGTACTTC.

This clone was recorded once. The chain has TRBV7-3 and TRBJ1-2; possible D gene TRBD1, 6 bases. The CDR3 is 15 residues long. V lost 4 bases and J lost 6, with 18 bases in between. CDR1 is SGHTA, CDR2 FQGTGA, per germline. The CDR3 DNA follows: TGTGCCAGCAGCTCCACCCCGGGACACCATAATGGCTACACCTTC. Amino acid sequence: CASSSTPGHHNGYTF. Full variable domain (rest looked up from reference TRBV7-3 and TRBJ1-2): GAGVSQTPSNKVTEKGKYVELRCDPISGHTALYWYRQSLGQGPEFLIYFQGTGAADDSGLPNDRFFAVRPEGSVSTLKIQRTERGDSAVYLCASSSTPGHHNGYTFGSGTRLTVV.

The V call is TRBV9, the J call TRBJ2-1; possible D gene TRBD2, 6 bases. Germline V lookup: CDR1 SGDLS, CDR2 YYNGEE. Trimming shortened V by 4 bases and J by 5 bases, and 16 bases separated the two germline ends. CDR3 length equals 15 residues. CDR3 nucleotide sequence: TGTGCCAGCAGCCCCTCCCCTAGCGCGAACAATGAGCAGTTCTTC. Amino acid sequence: CASSPSPSANNEQFF.

V gene TRBV7-2 combines with J gene TRBJ2-1, with 7 nucleotides matching TRBD2. The CDR3 consists of 16 residues. V lost 5 bases, J lost 3 bases, and 10 bases stayed unmatched. Germline V gene sequence: CDR1 SGHTA, CDR2 FQGNSA. The CDR3 DNA reads TGTGCCAGCAGCCAAACACTAGCGCGGAACTACAATGAGCAGTTCTTC. It codes for CASSQTLARNYNEQFF.

The rearrangement joins TRBV9 to TRBJ2-3, with 10 bases matching TRBD2. Per germline, CDR1 SGDLS and CDR2 YYNGEE. Trimming cost V 6 bases and J 5 bases; bases outside gene matches: 15. CDR3 length equals 17 residues. The CDR3 nucleotides are TGTGCCAGCACCTGGAGAGCTAGCGGGAGTGAAGGAGATACGCAGTATTTT. This codes for CASTWRASGSEGDTQYF.

J is TRBJ2-7 and V is TRBV5-6; the D is unclear. The V and J ends lost 0 bases and 4 bases respectively, with 8 bases between them. Germline assignment: CDR1 SGHDT and CDR2 YYEEEE. There are 13 residues in the CDR3. The CDR3 DNA follows: TGTGCCAGCAGCTTGGGTTACGGGTACGAGCAGTACTTC. It specifies CASSLGYGYEQYF.